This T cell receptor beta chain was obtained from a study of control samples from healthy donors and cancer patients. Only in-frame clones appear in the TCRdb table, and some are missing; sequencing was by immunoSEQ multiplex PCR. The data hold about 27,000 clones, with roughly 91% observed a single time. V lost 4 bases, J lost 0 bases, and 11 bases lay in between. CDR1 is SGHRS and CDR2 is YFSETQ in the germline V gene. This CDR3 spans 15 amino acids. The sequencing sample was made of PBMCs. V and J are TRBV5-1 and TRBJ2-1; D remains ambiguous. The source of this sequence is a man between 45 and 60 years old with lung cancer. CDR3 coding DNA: TGCGCCAGCAGCCTCTCCAGCCCCTCCTACAATGAGCAGTTCTTC. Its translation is CASSLSSPSYNEQFF.